This T cell receptor (beta chain) was sequenced during a study of OX40 agonist ivuxolimab in advanced cancers. For the study in its entirety: The costimulatory receptor OX40 (CD134) was targeted by ivuxolimab, a fully human IgG2 agonistic monoclonal antibody. In the dose-escalation cohort, approximately 83% of patients were male, and the mean age was 60 years with a range of roughly 23 to 79. Three dose-escalation patients achieved partial responses, one with hepatocellular carcinoma and two with cutaneous melanoma. Of the roughly 50 dose-escalation patients, hepatocellular carcinoma was present in about 20, melanoma in some 15, renal cell carcinoma in 9 and head and neck cancer in 9. Patients were allowed to have had prior anti-PD-1, anti-PD-L1 or anti-CTLA-4 therapy, and roughly 40% of the dose-escalation patients had been treated with checkpoint inhibitors. The paper reports the monotherapy dose-escalation portion (N = 52 patients) of the phase I ivuxolimab trial. Intravenous ivuxolimab was administered to patients every 2 weeks at six dose levels: 0.01, 0.1, 0.3, 1.5, 3 and 10 mg/kg. The point of sequencing TCRbeta in the periphery was to test whether ivuxolimab changed TCR sequence diversity and drove clonal T-cell expansion. The paper's findings and limits, for the study overall: Low levels of normalized T-cell clonal expansion were also shown by some nonresponding patients. After ivuxolimab, more expanded clones were found on average in CD8+ T cells than in CD4+ T cells. In the 0.1-3.0 mg/kg groups, partial responders were among the patients with the lowest normalized peripheral clonal expansion, particularly in CD8+ T cells. Which antigens the clonally expanded peripheral T cells were specific for was not determined. Clonal expansion of both CD4+ and CD8+ blood T cells was observed from baseline to week 6 at doses 0.1 to 3.0 mg/kg.

Genomic DNA was isolated from the sorted cells so that the TCRbeta CDR3 region could be sequenced. The immunoSEQ Assay was used for sequencing of TCRbeta CDR3 regions. As stored in TCRdb, this immuneACCESS dataset retains in-frame rearrangements with V and J assigned. A fraction of the clones does not appear; measured against another copy, unresolved V genes explain less than half of the discrepancy, and the remainder lacks a known reason. In all, the sample holds approximately 24,000 clones, and approximately 85% of those were seen once. Around 32% of the sample comes from the top ten. Ten or more counts support this clone. The antigen this receptor binds is unknown. Per-nucleotide qualities are absent, and no much larger clonotype sits a single base away. The germline V gene (reference sequence) specifies WNHNN as CDR1 and SYGVQD as CDR2. There are 12 amino acids in the CDR3, from cysteine to phenylalanine inclusive. The DNA shown is the 36-base CDR3, in frame from base 1. V drops 2 bases and J drops 4 bases, leaving 6 bases in between.

Patients with autoimmune disease history or receiving systemic immunosuppression were excluded from the trial. Peripheral blood for TCR sequencing was collected from all dose cohorts at baseline, on cycle 4 day 1, and on cycle 7 day 1. The samples were taken from a phase I, first-in-human, multicenter, open-label dose-escalation trial of ivuxolimab. Adults with locally advanced or metastatic melanoma, renal cell carcinoma, hepatocellular carcinoma or head and neck squamous cell carcinoma were enrolled in the trial. Before TCR sequencing, CD4+ T cells and CD8+ T cells were sorted from peripheral blood as separate populations.

The sequence derives from an adult with an advanced solid tumor such as melanoma, head and neck, liver or kidney cancer. The chain joins TRBV10-1 to TRBJ2-7, with the D segment identity uncertain. Sequenced material: CD4+ or CD8+ T cells sorted from blood, taken in a trial of the OX40 agonist ivuxolimab. For the CDR3, the sequence is CASSEDMYEQYF. The sequenced DNA: TGCGCCAGCAGTGAGGACATGTACGAGCAGTACTTC.